A few counts support the clone carrying this T cell receptor (beta chain). V was shortened by 4 bases and J by 4 bases, with 10 bases between the two germline ends. Germline CDR1 and CDR2: MGHRA and YSYEKL. The CDR3 is 13 residues long. Original methodology: Using reference gene primer amplification, nucleated cell counts were estimated. Assay used: immunoSEQ multiplex PCR; TCRdb lists only in-frame clones, some missing. The V and J calls and clone size come from that table; D and trimming were worked out from the DNA. The sample holds about 170,000 clones; about 88% are singletons and the top ten take about 7%. The record originates from a study of blood T cell repertoires in COVID-19.

The clonotype originates from a woman older than 75 in a cohort sampled during active or convalescent COVID-19. Sequencing was done on a sample of peripheral blood. V gene TRBV4-1 combines with J gene TRBJ2-5; tentatively, D is TRBD1 (6 bases). CDR3 DNA sequence: TGCGCCAGCAGCCTTACAGGGTTAGAGACCCAGTACTTC. This codes for CASSLTGLETQYF.